The next 20 T cell receptor beta chains were all read from a single sample in a study of control samples from healthy donors and cancer patients. Data came from immunoSEQ multiplex PCR; TCRdb stores just in-frame clones and leaves some out. In the table there are over 150,000 clones, 94% of which are singletons. Sequencing was carried out using blood. The receptors were sampled from a middle-aged man in good health.

V and J are TRBV18 and TRBJ2-6; D is unclear. V was pared by 3 bases and J by 4 bases, with 10 bases between. This CDR3 spans 15 amino acids. Germline V CDR1 and CDR2: KGHSH, LQKENI. CDR3: CASSPEPRGANVLTF. CDR3 in DNA: TGTGCCAGCTCACCCGAACCCCGGGGGGCCAACGTCCTGACTTTC.

The chain couples TRBV3-1 (or the pseudogene TRBV3-2) to TRBJ2-7; D possibly matches TRBD1 or TRBD2 (5 bases each). The CDR3 has 14 residues. V was clipped by 5 bases and J by 1 base, with 12 bases between them. Germline loops: CDR1 LGHDT, CDR2 YNNKEL (reference sequence). This chain's CDR3 is CASSAGTVSYEQYF. In nucleotides, the CDR3 is TGTGCCAGCAGCGCCGGGACGGTGTCCTACGAGCAGTACTTC.

The V and J genes are TRBV9 and TRBJ2-1; D uncertain. Germline lookup yields CDR1 SGDLS and CDR2 YYNGEE. V gave up 0 bases and J gave up 2 bases, with 9 bases separating them. The CDR3 is 15 residues long. CDR3 nucleotide sequence: TGTGCCAGCAGCGTAGGCCCATCCCCCTACAATGAGCAGTTCTTC. Its translation: CASSVGPSPYNEQFF.

A single count supports this clone. V and J are TRBV2 and TRBJ1-2; a weak D match, TRBD1 (6 bases). The length of the CDR3 is 13 residues. V gave up 4 bases and J gave up 7 bases, with 13 bases separating them. From germline, CDR1 is SNHLY and CDR2 FYNNEI. CDR3 sequence: CASSGTGISGYTF. In DNA form, the CDR3 reads TGTGCCAGCAGTGGCACAGGGATTTCTGGCTACACCTTC. Full variable domain (rest looked up from reference TRBV2 and TRBJ1-2): EPEVTQTPSHQVTQMGQEVILRCVPISNHLYFYWYRQILGQKVEFLVSFYNNEISEKSEIFDDQFSVERPDGSNFTLKIRSTKLEDSAMYFCASSGTGISGYTFGSGTRLTVV.

The chain joins TRBV19 to TRBJ2-2; 11 bases line up with TRBD2. The germline V gene has CDR1 LNHDA and CDR2 SQIVND (reference sequence). CDR3 length: 16 amino acids. Losses at the gene ends were 6 bases for V and 4 bases for J; bases not matched to a gene: 7. The CDR3 loop is CASSSGLAVFTGELFF. CDR3 nucleotide sequence: TGTGCCAGTAGCTCGGGACTAGCGGTTTTCACCGGGGAGCTGTTTTTT. The complete variable domain, with remaining parts taken from reference TRBV19 and TRBJ2-2, reads DGGITQSPKYLFRKEGQNVTLSCEQNLNHDAMYWYRQDPGQGLRLIYYSQIVNDFQKGDIAEGYSVSREKKESFPLTVTSAQKNPTAFYLCASSSGLAVFTGELFFGEGSRLTVL.

The chain links TRBV27 to TRBJ1-4; D is ambiguous. From germline, CDR1 is MNHEY and CDR2 SMNVEV (reference sequence). Trimming left V 1 base short and J 8 bases short, with 23 bases between. The CDR3 is made up of 18 amino acids. CDR3 in DNA: TGTGCCAGCAGTTTATTCTCTACCGGACCGGGTATTGAAGAAAAACTGTTTTTT. It specifies CASSLFSTGPGIEEKLFF.

Remarks on this clone: At one end, the junction sequence differs from germline, possibly due to a read error. The J gene is TRBJ2-5, the V gene TRBV19; D is uncertain. Per germline, CDR1 LNHDA and CDR2 SQIVND (reference sequence). The CDR3 runs 15 residues. In DNA, the CDR3 is TGCGACACCCTTGGGGTCCCCCTACCCCAAGAGACCCAGTACTTC. Its protein is CDTLGVPLPQETQYF.

This clone occurred once. This CDR3 reads CASSPEGGYGYTF. Written as DNA, the CDR3 is TGTGCCAGCAGCCCGGAGGGGGGCTATGGCTACACCTTC. The V gene is TRBV11-1, the J gene TRBJ1-2; possibly TRBD1 for D (6 bases). The CDR3 has 13 residues. In germline, CDR1 is SGHAT, CDR2 FQDESV (reference sequence). V was shortened by 5 bases and J by 4 bases, with 11 bases between the two germline ends.

This sequence joins TRBV12-3 or TRBV12-4 and TRBJ1-2, with D tentatively TRBD1 (6 bases). This CDR3 comprises 13 residues. Trimming stripped 3 bases from V and 6 bases from J, with 11 bases between. This chain's CDR3 is CASSLGTINGYTF. The CDR3 DNA follows: TGTGCCAGCAGTTTGGGGACAATAAATGGCTACACCTTC.

This chain joins TRBV18 and TRBJ1-1; 8 bases are shared with TRBD1. Germline CDR1 is KGHSH and CDR2 is LQKENI. After removal of 3 bases from V and 1 base from J, the junction contained 4 bases not matched to a gene. There are 15 residues in the CDR3. The CDR3 protein is CASSPRQGSNTEAFF. The CDR3 DNA sequence: TGTGCCAGCTCACCCAGACAGGGGTCGAACACTGAAGCTTTCTTT. The full variable domain, completed using reference TRBV18 and TRBJ1-1, is NAGVMQNPRHLVRRRGQEARLRCSPMKGHSHVYWYRQLPEEGLKFMVYLQKENIIDESGMPKERFSAEFPKEGPSILRIQQVVRGDSAAYFCASSPRQGSNTEAFFGQGTRLTVV.

This sequence joins TRBV5-5 and TRBJ2-1; TRBD2 matches at 8 bases. The germline V gene has CDR1 SGHKS and CDR2 YYEKEE (reference sequence). There are 16 residues in the CDR3. Losses at the gene ends were 0 bases for V and 9 bases for J; bases not matched to a gene: 11. In nucleotides, the CDR3 is TGTGCCAGCAGCTTGGAAGGCGGGGGGCAAGTAAGTGAGCAGTTCTTC. Its translation is CASSLEGGGQVSEQFF.

The chain carries TRBV11-2 and TRBJ2-5; TRBD1 matches at 7 bases. Germline V gives CDR1 SGHAT, CDR2 FQNNGV. The CDR3 has 16 residues. The ends lost 5 bases at V and 1 base at J; junction bases unmatched: 10. CDR3 sequence: CASSPVTGLTQETQYF. Written as DNA, the CDR3 is TGTGCCAGCAGCCCGGTGACAGGGTTGACCCAAGAGACCCAGTACTTC.

This clone was recorded once. V and J are TRBV27 and TRBJ1-1, with 9 bases lining up with TRBD1. V lost 6 bases to trimming and J lost 4 bases; unmatched junction nucleotides: 15. The CDR3 extends over 17 amino acids. Germline values: CDR1 MNHEY, CDR2 SMNVEV (reference sequence). CDR3 in amino acids: CASSPGQGKGGVTEAFF. Here the CDR3 DNA reads TGTGCCAGCAGCCCTGGACAGGGGAAGGGAGGGGTCACTGAAGCTTTCTTT.

The J gene is TRBJ2-1, the V gene TRBV30; no reliable D call. The V end was cut by 0 bases, the J end by 0 bases, with 9 bases between. Germline lookup yields CDR1 GTSNPN and CDR2 SVGIG (reference sequence). The CDR3 runs 15 residues. The CDR3 sequence: CAWSVGPTSYNEQFF. CDR3 in DNA: TGTGCCTGGAGTGTTGGTCCGACCTCCTACAATGAGCAGTTCTTC. Full variable domain (remainder filled in from reference TRBV30 and TRBJ2-1): SQTIHQWPATLVQPVGSPLSLECTVEGTSNPNLYWYRQAAGRGLQLLFYSVGIGQISSEVPQNLSASRPQDRQFILSSKKLLLSDSGFYLCAWSVGPTSYNEQFFGPGTRLTVL.

The table lists this clone with a count of one. The chain has TRBV28 and TRBJ2-1; TRBD2 aligns across 11 bases. V lost 2 bases and J lost 8; bases outside the gene matches: 5. The CDR3 runs to 15 residues. Germline V gene sequence: CDR1 MDHEN, CDR2 SYDVKM. The CDR3 coding sequence is TGTGCCAGCAGTTTAGATCTAGCGGGGGGTTATGAGCAGTTCTTC. Translated, it gives CASSLDLAGGYEQFF.

The J gene is TRBJ2-3, the V gene TRBV18; no clear D. Germline V gives CDR1 KGHSH, CDR2 LQKENI. V was clipped by 1 base and J by 0 bases, with 5 bases between them. This CDR3 spans 14 amino acids. CDR3 sequence (DNA): TGTGCCAGCTCACCACTTGTAAGCACAGATACGCAGTATTTT. This codes for CASSPLVSTDTQYF.

The chain joins TRBV4-1 to TRBJ2-7; 12 positions agree with TRBD1. The J segment lost 4 bases and the V segment lost 1 base, leaving 5 bases of the junction unmatched. Germline CDR1 is MGHRA and CDR2 is YSYEKL. This CDR3 contains 16 residues. CDR3 coding DNA: TGCGCCAGCAGCCAAGTGGGGGGACAGGGGGCTTACGAGCAGTACTTC. Amino acid sequence: CASSQVGGQGAYEQYF.

The chain joins TRBV7-9 to TRBJ2-2, with 10 bases identical to TRBD1. Germline V gene lookup returns CDR1 SEHNR and CDR2 FQNEAQ (reference sequence). This CDR3 comprises 16 residues. After removal of 5 bases from V and 6 bases from J, the junction contained 9 bases not matched to a gene. The CDR3 sequence is CASSPTGTGVSGELFF. CDR3 nucleotide sequence: TGTGCCAGCAGCCCGACCGGGACAGGGGTCTCCGGGGAGCTGTTTTTT.

The chain has TRBV6-1 and TRBJ1-4; tentative D call: TRBD1 (6 bases). The CDR3 loop spans 17 amino acids. Germline values: CDR1 MNHNS, CDR2 SASEGT. V lost 0 bases and J lost 5, with 16 bases in between. CDR3 DNA: TGTGCCAGCAGTGAAGCACGGGCGGACAGCCCGAATGAAAAACTGTTTTTT. As protein: CASSEARADSPNEKLFF.

This clone came up a few times. The chain carries TRBV28 and TRBJ2-7; TRBD1 aligns across 7 bases. This CDR3 spans 16 amino acids. V shed 6 bases and J 1 base; nucleotides not matched to a gene: 12. Per germline, CDR1 MDHEN and CDR2 SYDVKM. The CDR3 DNA reads TGTGCCAGCAGCAGAACCGGACAGGCCAGTTCCTACGAGCAGTACTTC. It translates to CASSRTGQASSYEQYF. Looking up the rest from reference TRBV28 and TRBJ2-7 gives the full variable domain: DVKVTQSSRYLVKRTGEKVFLECVQDMDHENMFWYRQDPGLGLRLIYFSYDVKMKEKGDIPEGYSVSREKKERFSLILESASTNQTSMYLCASSRTGQASSYEQYFGPGTRLTVT.